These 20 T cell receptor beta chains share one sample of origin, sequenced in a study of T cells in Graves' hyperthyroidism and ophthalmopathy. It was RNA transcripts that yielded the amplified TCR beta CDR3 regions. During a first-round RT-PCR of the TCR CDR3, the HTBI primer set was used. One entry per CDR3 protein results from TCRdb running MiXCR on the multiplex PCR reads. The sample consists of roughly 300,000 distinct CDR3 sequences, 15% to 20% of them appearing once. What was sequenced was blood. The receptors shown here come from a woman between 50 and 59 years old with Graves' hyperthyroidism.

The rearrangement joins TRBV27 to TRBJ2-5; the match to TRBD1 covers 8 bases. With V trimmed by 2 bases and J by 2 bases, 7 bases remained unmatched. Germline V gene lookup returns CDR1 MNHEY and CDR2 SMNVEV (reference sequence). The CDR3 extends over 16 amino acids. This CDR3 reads CASSLRGQAVQETQYF. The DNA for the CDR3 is TGTGCCAGCAGTTTAAGGGGACAGGCCGTTCAAGAGACCCAGTACTTC.

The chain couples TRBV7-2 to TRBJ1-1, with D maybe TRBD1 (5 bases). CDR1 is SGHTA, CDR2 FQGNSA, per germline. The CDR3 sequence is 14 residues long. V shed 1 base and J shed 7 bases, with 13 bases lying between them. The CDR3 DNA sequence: TGTGCCAGCAGCTTAGACCTCGGGACTAATGAAGCTTTCTTT. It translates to CASSLDLGTNEAFF.

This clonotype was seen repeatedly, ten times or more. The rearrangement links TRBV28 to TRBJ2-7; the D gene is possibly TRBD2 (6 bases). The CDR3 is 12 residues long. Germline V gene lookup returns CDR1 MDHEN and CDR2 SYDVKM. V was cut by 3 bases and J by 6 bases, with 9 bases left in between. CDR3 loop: CASSLGRGEQYF. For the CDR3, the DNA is TGTGCCAGCAGTTTGGGGCGGGGCGAGCAGTACTTC.

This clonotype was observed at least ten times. DNA for the CDR3: TGTGCCAGCAAAACAGGGCAACAAGAGACCCAGTACTTC. Translating it yields CASKTGQQETQYF. The chain recombines TRBV2 with TRBJ2-5, with D perhaps TRBD1 (6 bases). With 7 bases removed from V and 2 bases from J, the gap between germline ends came to 11 bases. This CDR3 contains 13 residues. Germline V gene data show CDR1 as SNHLY and CDR2 as FYNNEI.

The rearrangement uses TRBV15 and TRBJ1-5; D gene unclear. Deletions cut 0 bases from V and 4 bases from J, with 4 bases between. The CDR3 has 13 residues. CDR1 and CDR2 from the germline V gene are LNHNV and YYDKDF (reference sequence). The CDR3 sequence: CATSREGNQPQHF. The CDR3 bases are TGTGCCACCAGCAGAGAAGGGAATCAGCCCCAGCATTTT. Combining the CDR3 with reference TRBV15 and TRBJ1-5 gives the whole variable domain DAMVIQNPRYQVTQFGKPVTLSCSQTLNHNVMYWYQQKSSQAPKLLFHYYDKDFNNEADTPDNFQSRRPNTSFCFLDIRSPGLGDTAMYLCATSREGNQPQHFGDGTRLSIL.

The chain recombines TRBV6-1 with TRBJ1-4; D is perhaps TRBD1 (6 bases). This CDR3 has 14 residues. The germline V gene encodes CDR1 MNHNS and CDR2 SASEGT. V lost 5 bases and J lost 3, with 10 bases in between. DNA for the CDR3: TGTGCCAGCAGTCGACAGGCTTCTAATGAAAAACTGTTTTTT. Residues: CASSRQASNEKLFF.

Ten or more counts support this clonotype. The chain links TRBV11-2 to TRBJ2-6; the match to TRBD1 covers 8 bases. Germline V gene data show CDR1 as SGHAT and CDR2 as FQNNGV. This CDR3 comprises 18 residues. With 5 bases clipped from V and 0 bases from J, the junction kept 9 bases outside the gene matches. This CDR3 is CASSTRTGPYSGANVLTF. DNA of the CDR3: TGTGCCAGCAGCACCAGGACAGGGCCATACTCTGGGGCCAACGTCCTGACTTTC.

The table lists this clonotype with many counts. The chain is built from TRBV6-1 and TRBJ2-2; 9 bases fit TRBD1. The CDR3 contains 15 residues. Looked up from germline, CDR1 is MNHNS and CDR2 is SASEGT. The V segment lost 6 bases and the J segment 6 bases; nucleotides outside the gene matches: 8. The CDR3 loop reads CASRDERTGAGELFF. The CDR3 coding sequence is TGTGCCAGCAGGGACGAACGGACAGGGGCCGGGGAGCTGTTTTTT.

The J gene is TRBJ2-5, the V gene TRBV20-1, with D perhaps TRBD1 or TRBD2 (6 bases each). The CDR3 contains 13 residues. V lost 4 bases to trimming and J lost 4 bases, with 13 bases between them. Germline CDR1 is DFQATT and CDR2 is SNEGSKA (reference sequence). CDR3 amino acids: CSAIRQEGETQYF. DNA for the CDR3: TGCAGTGCTATAAGACAGGAGGGAGAGACCCAGTACTTC.

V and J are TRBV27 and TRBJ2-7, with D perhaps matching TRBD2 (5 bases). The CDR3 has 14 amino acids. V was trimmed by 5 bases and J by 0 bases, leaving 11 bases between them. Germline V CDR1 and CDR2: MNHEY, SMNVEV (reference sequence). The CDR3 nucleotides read TGTGCCAGCAGTCGCGAGGCGGGCTCCTACGAGCAGTACTTC. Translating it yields CASSREAGSYEQYF.

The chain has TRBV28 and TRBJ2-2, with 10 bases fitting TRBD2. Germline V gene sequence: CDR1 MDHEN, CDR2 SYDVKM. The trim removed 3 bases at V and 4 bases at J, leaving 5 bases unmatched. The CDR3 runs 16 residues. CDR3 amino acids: CASSFVAGGGTGELFF. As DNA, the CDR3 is TGTGCCAGCAGTTTCGTAGCGGGAGGAGGCACCGGGGAGCTGTTTTTT. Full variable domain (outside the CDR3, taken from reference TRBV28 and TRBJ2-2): DVKVTQSSRYLVKRTGEKVFLECVQDMDHENMFWYRQDPGLGLRLIYFSYDVKMKEKGDIPEGYSVSREKKERFSLILESASTNQTSMYLCASSFVAGGGTGELFFGEGSRLTVL.

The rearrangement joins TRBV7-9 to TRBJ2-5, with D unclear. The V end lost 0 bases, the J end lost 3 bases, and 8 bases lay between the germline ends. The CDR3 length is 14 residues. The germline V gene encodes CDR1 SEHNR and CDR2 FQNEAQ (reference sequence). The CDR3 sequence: CASSLASLEETQYF. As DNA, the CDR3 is TGTGCCAGCAGCTTAGCGTCACTGGAAGAGACCCAGTACTTC.

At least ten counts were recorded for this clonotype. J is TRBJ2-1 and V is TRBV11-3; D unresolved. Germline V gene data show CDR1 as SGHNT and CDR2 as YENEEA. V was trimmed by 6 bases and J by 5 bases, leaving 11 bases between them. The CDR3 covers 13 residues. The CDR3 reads CASSHTHNNEQFF. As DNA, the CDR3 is TGTGCCAGCAGTCACACGCATAACAATGAGCAGTTCTTC. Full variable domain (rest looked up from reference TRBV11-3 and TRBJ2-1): EAGVVQSPRYKIIEKKQPVAFWCNPISGHNTLYWYLQNLGQGPELLIRYENEEAVDDSQLPKDRFSAERLKGVDSTLKIQPAELGDSAVYLCASSHTHNNEQFFGPGTRLTVL.

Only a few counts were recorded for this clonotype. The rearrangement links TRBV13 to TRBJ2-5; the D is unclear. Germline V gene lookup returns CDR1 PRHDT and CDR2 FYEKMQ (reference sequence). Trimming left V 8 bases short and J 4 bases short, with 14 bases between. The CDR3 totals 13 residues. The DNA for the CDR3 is TGTGCCAGCCGTCCGGAGAGAGGAGAGACCCAGTACTTC. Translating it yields CASRPERGETQYF.

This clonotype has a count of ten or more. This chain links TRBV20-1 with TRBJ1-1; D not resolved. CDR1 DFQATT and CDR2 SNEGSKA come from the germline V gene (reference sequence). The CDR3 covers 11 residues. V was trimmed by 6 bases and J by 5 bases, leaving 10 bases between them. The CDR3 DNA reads TGCAGTGCCCCGATAGGGACTGAAGCTTTCTTT. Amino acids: CSAPIGTEAFF.

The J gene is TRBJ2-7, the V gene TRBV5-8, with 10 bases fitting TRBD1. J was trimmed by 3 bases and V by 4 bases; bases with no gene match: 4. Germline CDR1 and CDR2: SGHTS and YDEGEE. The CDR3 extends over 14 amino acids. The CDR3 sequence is CASSNRTGGYEQYF. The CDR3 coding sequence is TGTGCCAGCAGCAATAGGACAGGGGGCTACGAGCAGTACTTC.

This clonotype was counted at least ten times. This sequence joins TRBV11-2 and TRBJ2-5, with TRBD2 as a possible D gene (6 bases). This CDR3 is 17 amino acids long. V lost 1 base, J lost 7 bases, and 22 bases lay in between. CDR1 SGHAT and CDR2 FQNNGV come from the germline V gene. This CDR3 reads CASSLVGAGSGEGTQYF. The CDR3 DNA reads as TGTGCCAGCAGCTTAGTTGGGGCCGGGAGCGGAGAAGGGACCCAGTACTTC.

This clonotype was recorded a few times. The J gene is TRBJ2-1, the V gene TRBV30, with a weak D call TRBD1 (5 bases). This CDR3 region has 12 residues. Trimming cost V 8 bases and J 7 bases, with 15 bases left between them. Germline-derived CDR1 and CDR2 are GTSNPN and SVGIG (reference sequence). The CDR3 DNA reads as TGTGCCGCTTTAGGGGTCGGAAATGAGCAGTTCTTC. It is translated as CAALGVGNEQFF. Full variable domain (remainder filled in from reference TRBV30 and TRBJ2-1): SQTIHQWPATLVQPVGSPLSLECTVEGTSNPNLYWYRQAAGRGLQLLFYSVGIGQISSEVPQNLSASRPQDRQFILSSKKLLLSDSGFYLCAALGVGNEQFFGPGTRLTVL.

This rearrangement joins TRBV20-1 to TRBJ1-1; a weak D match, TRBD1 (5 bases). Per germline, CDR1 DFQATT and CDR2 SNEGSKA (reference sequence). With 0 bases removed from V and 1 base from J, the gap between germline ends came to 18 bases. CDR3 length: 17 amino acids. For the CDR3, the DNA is TGCAGTGCTAGAGATATTTCCAGGGCGGGGACGAACACTGAAGCTTTCTTT. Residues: CSARDISRAGTNTEAFF.

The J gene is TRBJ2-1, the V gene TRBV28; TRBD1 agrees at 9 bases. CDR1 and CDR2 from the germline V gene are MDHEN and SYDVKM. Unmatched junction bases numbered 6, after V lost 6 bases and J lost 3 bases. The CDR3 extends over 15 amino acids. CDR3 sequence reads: CASRKRQGDYNEQFF. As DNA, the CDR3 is TGTGCCAGCAGAAAACGACAGGGGGACTACAATGAGCAGTTCTTC.